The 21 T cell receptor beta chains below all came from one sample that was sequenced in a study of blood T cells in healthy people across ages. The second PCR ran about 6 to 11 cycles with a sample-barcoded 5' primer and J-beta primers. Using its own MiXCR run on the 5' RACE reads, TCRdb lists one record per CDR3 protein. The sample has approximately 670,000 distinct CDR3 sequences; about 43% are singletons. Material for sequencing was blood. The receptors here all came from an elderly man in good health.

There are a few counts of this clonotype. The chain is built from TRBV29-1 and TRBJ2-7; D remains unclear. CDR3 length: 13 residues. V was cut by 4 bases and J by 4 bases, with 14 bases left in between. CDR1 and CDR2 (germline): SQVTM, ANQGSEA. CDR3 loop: CSVVYRVGYEQYF. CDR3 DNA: TGCAGCGTTGTTTATCGTGTCGGGTACGAGCAGTACTTC.

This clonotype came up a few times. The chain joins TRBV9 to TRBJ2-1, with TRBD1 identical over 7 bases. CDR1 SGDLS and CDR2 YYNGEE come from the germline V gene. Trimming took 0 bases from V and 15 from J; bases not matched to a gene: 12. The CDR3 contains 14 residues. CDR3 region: CASSVAAGGKTMFF. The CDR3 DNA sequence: TGTGCCAGCAGCGTAGCGGCAGGGGGTAAAACAATGTTCTTC.

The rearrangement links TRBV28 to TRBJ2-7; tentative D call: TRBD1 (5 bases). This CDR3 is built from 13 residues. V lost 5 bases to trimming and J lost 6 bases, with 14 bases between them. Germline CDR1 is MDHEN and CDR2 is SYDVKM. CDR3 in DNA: TGTGCCAGCAGTCCCTCCAGGGTTGGCGAGCAGTACTTC. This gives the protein CASSPSRVGEQYF.

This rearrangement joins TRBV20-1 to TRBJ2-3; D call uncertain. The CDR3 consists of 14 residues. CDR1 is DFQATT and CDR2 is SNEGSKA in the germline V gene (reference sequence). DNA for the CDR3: TGCAATGCCGACTCCCCTGGGGGCACAGATACGCAGTATTTT. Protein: CNADSPGGTDTQYF.

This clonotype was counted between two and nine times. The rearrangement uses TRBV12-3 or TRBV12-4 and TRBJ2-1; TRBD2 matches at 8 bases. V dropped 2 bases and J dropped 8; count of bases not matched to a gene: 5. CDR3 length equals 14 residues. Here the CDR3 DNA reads TGTGCCAGCAGTTTAAGCGGGAGTTTGGATGAGCAGTTCTTC. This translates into CASSLSGSLDEQFF.

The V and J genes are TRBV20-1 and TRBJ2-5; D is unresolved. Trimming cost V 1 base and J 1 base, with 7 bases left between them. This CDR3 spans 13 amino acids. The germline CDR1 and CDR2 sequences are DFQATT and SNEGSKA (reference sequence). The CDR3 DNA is TGCAGTGCTAGAGTTCAGATCCAAGAGACCCAGTACTTC. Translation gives CSARVQIQETQYF.

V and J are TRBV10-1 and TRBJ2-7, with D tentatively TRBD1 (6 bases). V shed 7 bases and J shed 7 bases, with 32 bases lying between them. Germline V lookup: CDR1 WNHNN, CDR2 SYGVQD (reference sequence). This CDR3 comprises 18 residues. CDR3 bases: TGCGCCAGCACCAAGACGCCCTCCGACAGGAAGGATTGGAATGAGCAGTACTTC. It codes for CASTKTPSDRKDWNEQYF.

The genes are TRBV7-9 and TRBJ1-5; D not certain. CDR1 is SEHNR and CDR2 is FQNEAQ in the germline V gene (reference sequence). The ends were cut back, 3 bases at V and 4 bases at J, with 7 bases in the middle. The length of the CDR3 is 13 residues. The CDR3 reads CASSFSRNQPQHF. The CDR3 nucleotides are TGTGCCAGCAGCTTTAGTCGGAATCAGCCCCAGCATTTT.

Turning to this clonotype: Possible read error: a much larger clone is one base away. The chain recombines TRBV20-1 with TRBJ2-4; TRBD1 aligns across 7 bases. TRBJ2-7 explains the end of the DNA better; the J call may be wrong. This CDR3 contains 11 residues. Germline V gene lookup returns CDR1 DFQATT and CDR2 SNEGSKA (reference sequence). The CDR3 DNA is TGCAGTGCGACAGGGCCCCCCGAGCAGTACTTC. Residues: CSATGPPEQYF.

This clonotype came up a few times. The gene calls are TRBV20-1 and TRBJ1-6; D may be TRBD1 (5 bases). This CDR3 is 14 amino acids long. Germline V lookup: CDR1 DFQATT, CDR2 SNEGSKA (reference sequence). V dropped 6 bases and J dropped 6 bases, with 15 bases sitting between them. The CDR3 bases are TGCAGTGCCACACCCTCACAGGTTAATTCACCCCTCCACTTT. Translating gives CSATPSQVNSPLHF.

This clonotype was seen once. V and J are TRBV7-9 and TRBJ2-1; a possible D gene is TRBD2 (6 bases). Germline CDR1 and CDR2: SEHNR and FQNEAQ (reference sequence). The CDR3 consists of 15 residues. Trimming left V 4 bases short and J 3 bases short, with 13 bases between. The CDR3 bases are TGTGCCAGCAGCTCCCGGGACTTTCGCTACAATGAGCAGTTCTTC. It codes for CASSSRDFRYNEQFF.

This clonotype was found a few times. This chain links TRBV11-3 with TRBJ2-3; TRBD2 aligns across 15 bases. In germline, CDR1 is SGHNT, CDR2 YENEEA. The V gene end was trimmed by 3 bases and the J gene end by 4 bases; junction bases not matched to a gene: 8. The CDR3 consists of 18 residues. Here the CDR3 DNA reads TGTGCCAGCAGCTTCGGGACTAGCGGGAGGTTTAACTCAGATACGCAGTATTTT. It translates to CASSFGTSGRFNSDTQYF.

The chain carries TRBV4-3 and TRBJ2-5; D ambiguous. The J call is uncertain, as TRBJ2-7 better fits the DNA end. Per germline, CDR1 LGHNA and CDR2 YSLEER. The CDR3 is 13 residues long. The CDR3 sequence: CASSHAESYEQYF. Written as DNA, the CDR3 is TGCGCCAGCAGCCATGCCGAAAGTTACGAGCAGTACTTC.

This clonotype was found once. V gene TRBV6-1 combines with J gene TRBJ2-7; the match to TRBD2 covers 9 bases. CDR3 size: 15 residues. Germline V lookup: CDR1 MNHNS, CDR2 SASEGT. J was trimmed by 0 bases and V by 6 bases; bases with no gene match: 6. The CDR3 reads CASRAPSGVSYEQYF. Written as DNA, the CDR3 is TGTGCCAGCAGGGCTCCTAGCGGGGTCTCCTACGAGCAGTACTTC.

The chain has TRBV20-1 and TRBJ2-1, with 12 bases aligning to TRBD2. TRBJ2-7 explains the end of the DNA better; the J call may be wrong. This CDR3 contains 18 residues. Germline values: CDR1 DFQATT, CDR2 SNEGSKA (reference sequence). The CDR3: CSTSPPGLAGTSYNEQYF. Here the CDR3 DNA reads TGCAGTACTTCGCCTCCGGGACTAGCGGGTACGTCCTACAATGAGCAGTACTTC.

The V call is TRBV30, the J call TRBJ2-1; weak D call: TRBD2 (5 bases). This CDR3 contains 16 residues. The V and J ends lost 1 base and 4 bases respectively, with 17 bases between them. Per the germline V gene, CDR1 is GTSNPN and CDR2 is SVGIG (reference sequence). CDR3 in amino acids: CAWSGGDRGLYNEQFF. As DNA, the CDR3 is TGTGCCTGGAGTGGGGGTGATAGAGGGTTATACAATGAGCAGTTCTTC.

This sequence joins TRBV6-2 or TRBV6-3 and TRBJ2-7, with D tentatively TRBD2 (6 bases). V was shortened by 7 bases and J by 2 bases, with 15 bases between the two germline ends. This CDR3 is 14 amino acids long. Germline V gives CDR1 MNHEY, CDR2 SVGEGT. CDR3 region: CASTHGGLTYEQYF. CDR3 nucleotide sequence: TGTGCCAGCACCCACGGGGGACTTACCTACGAGCAGTACTTC.

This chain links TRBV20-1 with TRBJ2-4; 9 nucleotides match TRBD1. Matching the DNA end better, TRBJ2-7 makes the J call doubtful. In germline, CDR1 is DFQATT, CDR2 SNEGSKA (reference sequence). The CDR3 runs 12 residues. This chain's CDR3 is CSVGTGFYEQYF. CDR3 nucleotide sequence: TGCAGTGTCGGGACAGGGTTCTACGAGCAGTACTTC.

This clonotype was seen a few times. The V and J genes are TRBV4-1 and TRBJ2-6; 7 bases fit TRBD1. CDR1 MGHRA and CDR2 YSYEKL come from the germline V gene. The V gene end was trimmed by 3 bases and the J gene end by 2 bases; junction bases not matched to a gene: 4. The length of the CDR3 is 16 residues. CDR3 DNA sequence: TGCGCCAGCAGCCACGTAACAGGGGCTGGGGCCAACGTCCTGACTTTC. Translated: CASSHVTGAGANVLTF.

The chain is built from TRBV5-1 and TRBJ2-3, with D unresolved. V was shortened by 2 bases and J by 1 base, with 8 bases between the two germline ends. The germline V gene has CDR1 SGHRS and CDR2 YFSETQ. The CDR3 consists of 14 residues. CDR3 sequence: CASSFSSRTDTQYF. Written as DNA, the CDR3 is TGCGCCAGCAGCTTCAGTAGCCGCACAGATACGCAGTATTTT. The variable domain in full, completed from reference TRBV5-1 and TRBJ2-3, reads KAGVTQTPRYLIKTRGQQVTLSCSPISGHRSVSWYQQTPGQGLQFLFEYFSETQRNKGNFPGRFSGRQFSNSRSEMNVSTLELGDSALYLCASSFSSRTDTQYFGPGTRLTVL.

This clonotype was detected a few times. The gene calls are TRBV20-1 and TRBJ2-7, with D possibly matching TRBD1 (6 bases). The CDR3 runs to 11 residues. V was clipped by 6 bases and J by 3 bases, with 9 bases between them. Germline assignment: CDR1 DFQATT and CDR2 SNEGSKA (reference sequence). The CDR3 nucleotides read TGCAGTGCCGAGGACAGCTACGAGCAGTACTTC. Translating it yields CSAEDSYEQYF.